These 4 T cell receptor beta chains came from one sample sequenced in a study of blood T cell repertoires in COVID-19. Data came from immunoSEQ multiplex PCR; TCRdb stores just in-frame clones and leaves some out. Of roughly 260,000 clones in the sample, roughly 86% were seen once. Material: peripheral blood. Receptors were obtained from a woman aged 25-40 years with COVID-19, enrolled during active disease.

The chain employs TRBV13 and TRBJ2-7; the match to TRBD1 covers 10 bases. CDR1 and CDR2 (germline): PRHDT, FYEKMQ (reference sequence). Trimming at V came to 8 bases and at J to 5 bases, leaving 3 bases not matched to a gene. The CDR3 runs 12 residues. CDR3 protein: CASRDRGHEQYF. The CDR3 coding sequence is TGTGCCAGCCGGGACAGGGGCCACGAGCAGTACTTC.

The chain links TRBV28 to TRBJ2-3; the D gene is possibly TRBD2 (5 bases). The germline V and J ends were trimmed by 4 bases and 3 bases, with 8 bases remaining between them. Germline CDR1 MDHEN, CDR2 SYDVKM. The CDR3 extends over 13 amino acids. CDR3 sequence (DNA): TGTGCCAGCAGTTCGGACTTAACAGATACGCAGTATTTT. Translating it yields CASSSDLTDTQYF.

The chain recombines TRBV28 with TRBJ2-2, with 10 positions matching TRBD2. This CDR3 region has 16 residues. CDR1 MDHEN and CDR2 SYDVKM come from the germline V gene. V lost 3 bases, J lost 7 bases, and 8 bases stayed unmatched. CDR3 loop: CASSFGAGGNLGELFF. The CDR3 nucleotides are TGTGCCAGCAGTTTTGGAGCGGGGGGGAACCTCGGGGAGCTGTTTTTT.

The J gene is TRBJ1-3, the V gene TRBV3-1 (or the pseudogene TRBV3-2); TRBD1 agrees at 9 bases. The CDR3 consists of 17 residues. The germline V gene has CDR1 LGHDT and CDR2 YNNKEL (reference sequence). J gave up 1 base and V 4 bases, and 8 bases lay outside the gene matches. The CDR3 protein is CASSPRGQGSSGNTIYF. Here the CDR3 DNA reads TGTGCCAGCAGCCCCCGGGGACAGGGAAGTTCTGGAAACACCATATATTTT.